Each of the 18 T cell receptor beta chains below was sequenced from the same sample in a study of T cell responses to AZD1222 COVID-19 vaccine. The data were produced by immunoSEQ multiplex PCR, yet TCRdb's version contains in-frame clones alone and is incomplete. The data show roughly 120,000 clones, roughly 86% seen once. The specimen comprised peripheral blood, sampled on day 0 of AZD1222 vaccination. The receptors were gathered from an adult in good health.

The genes are TRBV18 and TRBJ2-7; 7 bases are a match to TRBD1. V trimming: 2 bases; J trimming: 2 bases; junction bases outside the gene matches: 3. This CDR3 is built from 14 residues. Per germline, CDR1 KGHSH and CDR2 LQKENI. The CDR3 DNA sequence: TGTGCCAGCTCACCAACTGGACAGGCCTACGAGCAGTACTTC. It encodes CASSPTGQAYEQYF.

This chain joins TRBV6-2 or TRBV6-3 and TRBJ1-6; TRBD1 might be the D (6 bases). Trimming pared 4 bases from V and 10 bases from J, leaving 17 bases between. In germline, CDR1 is MNHEY, CDR2 SVGEGT. The CDR3 is 15 residues long. This CDR3 is CASSSPRTVSSPLHF. In nucleotides, the CDR3 is TGTGCCAGCAGTTCGCCAAGGACAGTTTCGTCACCCCTCCACTTT.

This sequence joins TRBV2 and TRBJ2-5; 10 bases fit TRBD1. J gave up 9 bases and V 5 bases, and 6 bases lay outside the gene matches. CDR1 SNHLY and CDR2 FYNNEI come from the germline V gene. The CDR3 has 13 amino acids. The CDR3 loop reads CASSRTGGSPQYF. The CDR3 nucleotides are TGTGCCAGCAGTAGGACAGGGGGGAGCCCCCAGTACTTC.

The V and J genes are TRBV27 and TRBJ2-7, with a tentative D call TRBD2 (6 bases). The germline V gene has CDR1 MNHEY and CDR2 SMNVEV (reference sequence). Trimming shortened V by 6 bases and J by 2 bases, and 23 bases separated the two germline ends. CDR3 size: 17 residues. CDR3 loop: CASSPRPGDPLPYEQYF. The CDR3 DNA reads TGTGCCAGCAGCCCGAGGCCGGGGGACCCTTTGCCCTACGAGCAGTACTTC.

This clone was observed a handful of times. This chain joins TRBV11-3 and TRBJ1-1; D is unclear. The ends were cut back, 3 bases at V and 2 bases at J, with 7 bases in the middle. In germline, CDR1 is SGHNT, CDR2 YENEEA. The CDR3 is 13 amino acids. CDR3 amino acids: CASSFTVNTEAFF. In DNA, the CDR3 is TGTGCCAGCAGCTTCACGGTTAACACTGAAGCTTTCTTT.

The chain employs TRBV7-9 and TRBJ1-4; D gene unclear. The CDR3 is 14 residues long. Trimming pared 0 bases from V and 7 bases from J, leaving 9 bases between. Per germline, CDR1 SEHNR and CDR2 FQNEAQ (reference sequence). CDR3 nucleotides: TGTGCCAGCAGCTTAGCGACCATGGTTGAAAAACTGTTTTTT. As protein: CASSLATMVEKLFF.

The chain combines TRBV7-2 with TRBJ2-7; possibly TRBD1 for D (6 bases). CDR1 is SGHTA, CDR2 FQGNSA, per germline. The CDR3 loop spans 17 amino acids. The V gene lost 2 bases and the J gene lost 3 bases, with 20 bases spanning the gap. CDR3 nucleotide sequence: TGTGCCAGCAGCTTACAAGTAGGGGGTAGACCATTCTACGAGCAGTACTTC. Its translation is CASSLQVGGRPFYEQYF. Variable domain in full (rest from reference TRBV7-2 and TRBJ2-7): GAGVSQSPSNKVTEKGKDVELRCDPISGHTALYWYRQSLGQGLEFLIYFQGNSAPDKSGLPSDRFSAERTGGSVSTLTIQRTQQEDSAVYLCASSLQVGGRPFYEQYFGPGTRLTVT.

CDR3 coding DNA: TGCGCCAGCAGCCAAGAAATTGGGGAAACAGGGGGAGGCTACACCTTC. Protein: CASSQEIGETGGGYTF. This chain connects TRBV4-3 to TRBJ1-2; 8 bases match TRBD1. The CDR3 is made up of 16 amino acids. Germline V lookup: CDR1 LGHNA, CDR2 YSLEER. The V and J ends lost 0 bases and 8 bases, in that order; junction bases with no gene match: 11.

The chain combines TRBV5-5 with TRBJ1-6; 8 nucleotides align to TRBD1. The CDR3 spans 14 residues. The germline gives CDR1 SGHKS, CDR2 YYEKEE (reference sequence). The trim removed 7 bases at V and 10 bases at J, leaving 10 bases unmatched. The CDR3 here is CASWGQAPDSPLHF. The DNA for the CDR3 is TGTGCCAGCTGGGGACAGGCTCCAGACTCACCCCTCCACTTT. Complete variable domain (other parts from reference TRBV5-5 and TRBJ1-6): DAGVTQSPTHLIKTRGQQVTLRCSPISGHKSVSWYQQVLGQGPQFIFQYYEKEERGRGNFPDRFSARQFPNYSSELNVNALLLGDSALYLCASWGQAPDSPLHFGNGTRLTVT.

The chain has TRBV7-7 and TRBJ2-2; 9 nucleotides match TRBD1. CDR1 and CDR2 (germline): SSHAT, FNYEAQ (reference sequence). V trimming: 4 bases; J trimming: 4 bases; junction bases outside the gene matches: 4. There are 15 residues in the CDR3. The CDR3: CASSSQGAFTGELFF. DNA for the CDR3: TGTGCCAGCAGCTCACAGGGGGCGTTCACCGGGGAGCTGTTTTTT.

Points on this clone: The sample holds other DNA sequences that translate to the same CDR3. The V and J genes are TRBV5-1 and TRBJ2-5; 10 bases map to TRBD1. The CDR3 contains 13 residues. The germline V gene encodes CDR1 SGHRS and CDR2 YFSETQ. V gave up 4 bases and J gave up 5 bases; unmatched junction bases: 2. The CDR3 region has the DNA TGCGCCAGCAGCCCGGGACAGGGGGAGACCCAGTACTTC. It codes for CASSPGQGETQYF.

The chain is built from TRBV27 and TRBJ2-2, with D perhaps TRBD2 (7 bases). The germline CDR1 and CDR2 sequences are MNHEY and SMNVEV (reference sequence). This CDR3 is built from 16 residues. V was cut by 5 bases and J by 3 bases, with 16 bases left in between. The CDR3 nucleotides read TGTGCCAGCAGTATCGCAAGGGGGGGGGACACCGGGGAGCTGTTTTTT. This sequence encodes CASSIARGGDTGELFF.

In its sample, this clone was seen once. The gene calls are TRBV3-1 (or the pseudogene TRBV3-2) and TRBJ1-1; 11 bases are a match to TRBD1. With V trimmed by 4 bases and J by 4 bases, 2 bases remained unmatched. The CDR3 has 14 residues. Germline assignment: CDR1 LGHDT and CDR2 YNNKEL (reference sequence). The CDR3 loop reads CASSRDRGTTEAFF. CDR3 in DNA: TGTGCCAGCAGCCGGGACAGGGGGACCACTGAAGCTTTCTTT.

This rearrangement joins TRBV29-1 to TRBJ2-7; D possibly uses TRBD1 or TRBD2 (5 bases each). Germline CDR1 SQVTM, CDR2 ANQGSEA. The CDR3 contains 13 residues. Trimming left V 3 bases short and J 2 bases short, with 11 bases between. The CDR3, as DNA: TGCAGCGTTGATTCAGGGAGCCCCTACGAGCAGTACTTC. It encodes CSVDSGSPYEQYF.

V is TRBV4-3 and J is TRBJ1-2; D gene uncertain. Per germline, CDR1 LGHNA and CDR2 YSLEER. V lost 1 base, J lost 4 bases, and 7 bases lay in between. This CDR3 comprises 13 residues. CDR3 coding DNA: TGCGCCAGCAGCCAAGGGGTTGGCTATGGCTACACCTTC. Its translation is CASSQGVGYGYTF.

This clone is a singleton in its sample. The CDR3 bases are TGTGCCAGCTCACCCGGACAGGGAGAATACGAGCAGTACTTC. Protein product: CASSPGQGEYEQYF. The J gene is TRBJ2-7, the V gene TRBV18; 8 bases align to TRBD1. Germline CDR1 is KGHSH and CDR2 is LQKENI. This CDR3 is built from 14 residues. Trimming removed 3 bases from V and 4 bases from J; junction bases left unmatched: 5.

Details on this clone: The junction and the germline gene differ at one end; a read error may be behind it. This rearrangement joins TRBV19 to TRBJ1-3, with D uncertain. There are 15 residues in the CDR3. Germline V lookup: CDR1 LNHDA, CDR2 SQIVND (reference sequence). CDR3 residues: CASSIGGFSGNTIYF. The CDR3 DNA sequence: TGTGCCAGTAGTATCGGCGGATTCTCTGGCAACACCATATATTTT. The full variable domain, completed using reference TRBV19 and TRBJ1-3, is DGGITQSPKYLFRKEGQNVTLSCEQNLNHDAMYWYRQDPGQGLRLIYYSQIVNDFQKGDIAEGYSVSREKKESFPLTVTSAQKNPTAFYLCASSIGGFSGNTIYFGEGSWLTVV.

The chain is built from TRBV7-3 and TRBJ1-5, with D uncertain. The CDR3 spans 15 residues. The germline gives CDR1 SGHTA, CDR2 FQGTGA. Trimming took off 7 bases at V and 2 bases at J, with 15 bases between the two ends. The CDR3 DNA reads as TGTGCCAGCACCCTTAGTGGTGTGGGCAATCAGCCCCAGCATTTT. It is translated as CASTLSGVGNQPQHF.